This TCR beta chain was sequenced during a study of shared clonotypes between healthy human individuals. Study overall: CD4 naive cells filled three plates per donor, CD4 memory three, CD8 naive two and CD8 memory one. Findings of the study overall: The sharing of approximately 4.6% of naive CD4 clonotypes was seen across a handful of donors. Estimated richness values were generally larger in naive subsets than in memory subsets.

On this clone: Its antigen is as yet unknown.

Nashville, Tennessee was home to all donors, each a Caucasian adult. Looked up from germline, CDR1 is SGHVS and CDR2 is FQNEAQ. The CDR3 covers 18 residues. V dropped 1 base and J dropped 0; count of bases not matched to a gene: 7. The repertoire was sequenced with immunoSEQ multiplex PCR; TCRdb's copy has only in-frame clones and lacks some. The sample lists some 2,100,000 clones; nearly 97% were seen once. The sequenced sample consisted of naive CD4+ T cells sorted from blood. The sample's subset: CD45RA+ positively selected. The sequence derives from a man younger than 35 in good health. The chain carries TRBV7-8 and TRBJ2-7, with 12 positions matching TRBD2. CDR3 sequence (DNA): TGTGCCAGCAGCTTAGTGAGGGTACTAGCGGGAGGCTCCTACGAGCAGTACTTC. It is translated as CASSLVRVLAGGSYEQYF.